These T cell receptor beta chains were read from a single sample in a study of shared clonotypes between healthy human individuals. TCRdb's table, derived via immunoSEQ multiplex PCR, lists solely in-frame clones and lacks some. The sample yields around 2.1 million clones, 85% to 95% seen once. Sequencing was done on a sample of naive CD8+ T cells from PBMCs. The receptor set was obtained from a man aged 18 to 30 in good health. Some clones in this sample may be carry-over from other donors' samples. CDR3s include the opening cysteine and the closing phenylalanine or tryptophan. The D gene is left open where the match is weak. Some rows mark clone size as missing; the rest say once, few, many or name a class of expanded clone.

D | size | J | V | CDR3 | DNA
. | . | TRBJ1-2 | TRBV5-5 | CASSFSPSPNYGYTF | TGTGCCAGCAGCTTCTCCCCGAGCCCTAACTATGGCTACACCTTC
. | once | TRBJ2-7 | TRBV28 | CASSWGPGFVYEQYF | TGTGCCAGCAGTTGGGGTCCGGGGTTCGTCTACGAGCAGTACTTC
. | . | TRBJ1-2 | TRBV4-2 | CASSQDNTALTGTHRDGYTF | TGTGCCAGCAGCCAAGACAACACCGCCCTCACTGGGACCCACCGGGATGGCTACACCTTC
TRBD1 | . | TRBJ2-7 | TRBV28 | CASSQTGVNYEQYF | TGTGCCAGCAGCCAGACAGGGGTGAACTACGAGCAGTACTTC
TRBD1 | . | TRBJ1-2 | TRBV29-1 | CSVASGGSNYGYTF | TGCAGCGTTGCTTCAGGGGGCTCTAACTATGGCTACACCTTC
TRBD1 | . | TRBJ2-1 | TRBV4-1 | CASSPLTGGAEQFF | TGCGCCAGCAGCCCATTAACAGGGGGCGCTGAGCAGTTCTTC
TRBD1 | . | TRBJ2-7 | TRBV4-3 | CASSPDRGLDEQYF | TGCGCCAGCAGCCCGGACAGGGGGCTGGACGAGCAGTACTTC
. | . | TRBJ2-1 | TRBV7-8 | CATWTEYNEQFF | TGTGCCACCTGGACTGAGTACAATGAGCAGTTCTTC
. | . | TRBJ2-7 | TRBV19 | CASSLRQAPVDEQYF | TGTGCCAGTAGTCTAAGACAGGCGCCTGTGGACGAGCAGTACTTC
. | . | TRBJ1-5 | TRBV19 | CASSIWSGSNQPQHF | TGTGCCAGTAGTATATGGAGTGGGAGCAATCAGCCCCAGCATTTT
. | once | TRBJ1-4 | TRBV6-5 | CASSYYQGEKLFF | TGTGCCAGCAGTTATTATCAGGGGGAAAAACTGTTTTTT